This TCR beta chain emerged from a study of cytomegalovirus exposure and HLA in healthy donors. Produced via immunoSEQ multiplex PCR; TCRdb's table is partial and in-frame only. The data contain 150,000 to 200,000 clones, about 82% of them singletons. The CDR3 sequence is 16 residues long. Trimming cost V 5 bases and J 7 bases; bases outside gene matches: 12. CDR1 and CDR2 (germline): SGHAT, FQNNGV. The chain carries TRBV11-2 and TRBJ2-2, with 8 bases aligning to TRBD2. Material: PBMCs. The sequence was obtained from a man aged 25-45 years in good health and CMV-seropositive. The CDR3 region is CASSESGGLIGGELFF. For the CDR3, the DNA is TGTGCCAGCAGCGAATCGGGGGGGCTTATAGGCGGGGAGCTGTTTTTT.